One and the same sample provided the 18 T cell receptor beta chains below, sequenced in a study of human T cells and chemical hapten exposure. As for time point: patch test 1, 2 weeks after DPC sensitization. The treatment here: therapeutic diphenylcyclopropenone sensitization with weekly scalp DPC. One entry per CDR3 protein results from TCRdb running MiXCR on the RACE reads. The data show about 81,000 distinct CDR3 sequences, with around 7% seen just once and about 1.6% held by the top ten. This sample comprised whole blood, obtained in connection with sensitization to the hapten diphenylcyclopropenone (DPC). The receptors come from a woman aged 25 to 39 with alopecia areata. Some clones in this sample may be carry-over from other donors' samples.

This clonotype has more than one count but fewer than ten. This chain joins TRBV4-1 and TRBJ2-5; D is perhaps TRBD1 or TRBD2 (5 bases each). Trimming removed 4 bases from V and 3 bases from J, with 12 bases in between. Per the germline V gene, CDR1 is MGHRA and CDR2 is YSYEKL. The CDR3 length is 14 residues. Here the CDR3 reads CASSRRGLKETQYF. In DNA, the CDR3 is TGCGCCAGCAGCCGTCGGGGCCTAAAAGAGACCCAGTACTTC.

This clonotype was counted ten times or more. The chain carries TRBV7-8 and TRBJ1-1; weak D call: TRBD1 (5 bases). V was shortened by 5 bases and J by 4 bases, with 14 bases between the two germline ends. Germline assignment: CDR1 SGHVS and CDR2 FQNEAQ. This CDR3 spans 14 amino acids. The CDR3 coding sequence is TGTGCCAGCAGCCCGGGACTTACTAGCACTGAAGCTTTCTTT. Its protein is CASSPGLTSTEAFF.

In this sample, this clonotype turned up many times. V and J are TRBV6-5 and TRBJ2-3; TRBD2 aligns across 9 bases. The CDR3 has 18 residues. Trimming took 5 bases from V and 5 from J; bases not matched to a gene: 17. In germline, CDR1 is MNHEY, CDR2 SVGAGI. DNA for the CDR3: TGTGCCAGCAGTACCGCTCGGGGCAGCGGGGGGCACCTAGATACGCAGTATTTT. It yields the protein CASSTARGSGGHLDTQYF.

This clonotype was recorded at least ten times. The gene calls are TRBV28 and TRBJ1-5; TRBD1 matches 7 bases. CDR1 is MDHEN, CDR2 SYDVKM, per germline. Germline trimming cut 3 bases from V and 2 bases from J; bases unmatched to any gene: 1. The CDR3 is 14 residues long. As DNA, the CDR3 is TGTGCCAGCAGTTTCGGGACAGGCAATCAGCCCCAGCATTTT. Protein product: CASSFGTGNQPQHF.

In DNA, the CDR3 is TGCAGTGCCCCCAAAGCTCCCGGACGTGAAAAACTGTTTTTT. Translation: CSAPKAPGREKLFF. The V call is TRBV20-1, the J call TRBJ1-4, with no clear D. This CDR3 has 14 amino acids. The V gene's germline CDR1 is DFQATT and CDR2 SNEGSKA (reference sequence). Trimming pared 6 bases from V and 7 bases from J, leaving 18 bases between.

Many counts were recorded for this clonotype. The chain uses TRBV18 and TRBJ1-3; no firm D call. Germline CDR1 and CDR2: KGHSH and LQKENI. CDR3 length equals 13 residues. Trimming shortened V by 2 bases and J by 4 bases, and 6 bases separated the two germline ends. CDR3 sequence reads: CASSPGSGNTIYF. The CDR3 coding sequence is TGTGCCAGCTCACCAGGATCCGGAAACACCATATATTTT.

This clonotype appeared many times. The J gene is TRBJ1-2, the V gene TRBV5-6; 9 bases match TRBD1. V shed 3 bases and J 0 bases; nucleotides not matched to a gene: 3. The germline V gene has CDR1 SGHDT and CDR2 YYEEEE. This CDR3 spans 15 amino acids. The CDR3 DNA reads TGTGCCAGCAGCTCGACAGGGGGAGCTAACTATGGCTACACCTTC. The encoded protein is CASSSTGGANYGYTF.

In nucleotides, the CDR3 is TGTGCCAGCACCAGCAGGGAGGGGACCTACAATGAGCAGTTCTTC. Translated, it gives CASTSREGTYNEQFF. The chain joins TRBV7-8 to TRBJ2-1, with 7 bases matching TRBD2. CDR3 length: 15 amino acids. The junction had 8 bases not matched to a gene; V was cut back by 7 bases and J by 2 bases. Germline V gives CDR1 SGHVS, CDR2 FQNEAQ.

This chain links TRBV15 with TRBJ1-4; 9 nucleotides align to TRBD1. Germline V gene data show CDR1 as LNHNV and CDR2 as YYDKDF (reference sequence). V shed 6 bases, J shed 7 bases, and the junction held 6 bases outside the gene matches. The CDR3 consists of 14 residues. The CDR3 nucleotides read TGTGCCACCAGGGCCGGGACAGGGTTTGAAAAACTGTTTTTT. This gives the protein CATRAGTGFEKLFF.

The chain is built from TRBV29-1 and TRBJ1-1; D is possibly TRBD1 (6 bases). CDR1 and CDR2 from the germline V gene are SQVTM and ANQGSEA. Trimming cost V 7 bases and J 4 bases, with 13 bases left between them. This CDR3 region has 12 residues. The CDR3 DNA is TGCAGCGCCCAGGACAGCCCCACTGAAGCTTTCTTT. It is translated as CSAQDSPTEAFF.

This chain links TRBV12-3 or TRBV12-4 with TRBJ1-1, with D hard to call. Trimming shortened V by 3 bases and J by 1 base, and 6 bases separated the two germline ends. CDR3 length: 13 residues. The CDR3 region has the DNA TGTGCCAGCAGTTTTAGGTGGAACACTGAAGCTTTCTTT. This codes for CASSFRWNTEAFF.

The J gene is TRBJ1-4, the V gene TRBV6-5; D remains ambiguous. The CDR3 runs to 15 residues. Trimming took 0 bases from V and 2 from J, leaving 7 bases between them. Germline loops: CDR1 MNHEY, CDR2 SVGAGI. The CDR3 reads CASSYSQSTNEKLFF. CDR3 bases: TGTGCCAGCAGTTACTCCCAGAGTACTAATGAAAAACTGTTTTTT.

This clonotype showed up just a few times. This chain uses TRBV29-1 with TRBJ1-1; D unresolved. The germline gives CDR1 SQVTM, CDR2 ANQGSEA. V lost 4 bases to trimming and J lost 3 bases, with 3 bases between them. The CDR3 has 10 residues. As DNA, the CDR3 is TGCAGCGTTGTAGACACTGAAGCTTTCTTT. Its protein is CSVVDTEAFF. The variable domain in full, with the rest retrieved from reference TRBV29-1 and TRBJ1-1, is SAVISQKPSRDICQRGTSLTIQCQVDSQVTMMFWYRQQPGQSLTLIATANQGSEATYESGFVIDKFPISRPNLTFSTLTVSNMSPEDSSIYLCSVVDTEAFFGQGTRLTVV.

This clonotype was seen ten or more times. Mismatch with germline at one junction end may stem from a read error. The V call is TRBV13, the J call TRBJ2-4; D is perhaps TRBD2 (6 bases). This CDR3 spans 11 amino acids. Germline loops: CDR1 PRHDT, CDR2 FYEKMQ (reference sequence). The CDR3 DNA sequence: TGTGCCAGCAGCTTAAGGGGAGGAGTAGACTTC. This gives the protein CASSLRGGVDF.

This clonotype occurred many times. This sequence joins TRBV20-1 and TRBJ1-2; 7 nucleotides line up with TRBD1. J gave up 8 bases and V 6 bases, and 15 bases lay outside the gene matches. The germline gives CDR1 DFQATT, CDR2 SNEGSKA (reference sequence). This CDR3 comprises 14 residues. The CDR3 DNA follows: TGCAGTGCGAGCCCCCAGGGGGGAAGAAGGGGCTACACCTTC. It translates to CSASPQGGRRGYTF.

This clonotype was found many times. This sequence joins TRBV27 and TRBJ2-3; no clear D. The V end was cut by 1 base, the J end by 5 bases, with 7 bases between. The CDR3 contains 13 residues. CDR1 is MNHEY, CDR2 SMNVEV, per germline (reference sequence). The CDR3: CASSLLVRDTQYF. CDR3 sequence (DNA): TGTGCCAGCAGTTTATTGGTGAGAGATACGCAGTATTTT.

This clonotype appeared a few times. The chain joins TRBV18 to TRBJ1-2; D is ambiguous. V was clipped by 3 bases and J by 4 bases, with 15 bases between them. Germline V CDR1 and CDR2: KGHSH, LQKENI. This CDR3 comprises 15 residues. This chain's CDR3 is CASSPLSQPGYGYTF. The DNA for the CDR3 is TGTGCCAGCTCACCCCTTAGCCAACCTGGCTATGGCTACACCTTC.

In this sample, this clonotype turned up a few times. The rearrangement joins TRBV6-1 to TRBJ1-6, with D tentatively TRBD1 (6 bases). Looked up from germline, CDR1 is MNHNS and CDR2 is SASEGT. The CDR3 runs 17 residues. Trimming pared 5 bases from V and 6 bases from J, leaving 20 bases between. Written as DNA, the CDR3 is TGTGCCAGCAGTCCCCCGGTCGCAGGGGATCCTAATTCACCCCTCCACTTT. Protein product: CASSPPVAGDPNSPLHF.